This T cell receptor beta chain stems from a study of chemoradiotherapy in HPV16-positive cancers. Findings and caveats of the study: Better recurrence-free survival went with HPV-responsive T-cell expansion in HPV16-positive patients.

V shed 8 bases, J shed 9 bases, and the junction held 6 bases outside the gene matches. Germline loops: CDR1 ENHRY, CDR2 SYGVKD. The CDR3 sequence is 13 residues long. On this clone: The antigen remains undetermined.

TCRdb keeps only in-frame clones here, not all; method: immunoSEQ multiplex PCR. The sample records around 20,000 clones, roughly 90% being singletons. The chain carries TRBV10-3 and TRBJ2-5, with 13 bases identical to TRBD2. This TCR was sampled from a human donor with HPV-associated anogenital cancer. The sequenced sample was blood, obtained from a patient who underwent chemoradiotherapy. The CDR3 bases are TGTGCCATCCGTGGACTAGCGGGGGACGCCCAGTACTTC. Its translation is CAIRGLAGDAQYF.